The 20 T cell receptor beta chains below come from one sample, sequenced in a study of T cells in Graves' hyperthyroidism and ophthalmopathy. The CDR3 regions of TCR beta were amplified from RNA transcripts. First-round RT-PCR targeting the TCR CDR3 was performed with the HTBI primer set. Via MiXCR, TCRdb re-called the multiplex PCR reads, giving one row per CDR3 protein. The top ten hold roughly a sixth of the sample, which has a few hundred thousand distinct CDR3 sequences, around a sixth seen once. Sequenced sample: blood. These receptors originate from a woman aged 40 to 49 with Graves' ophthalmopathy.

Many counts were recorded for this clonotype. The J gene is TRBJ1-1, the V gene TRBV6-1; a weak D match, TRBD1 (5 bases). The CDR3 loop spans 15 amino acids. Per the germline V gene, CDR1 is MNHNS and CDR2 is SASEGT. Trimming took off 5 bases at V and 0 bases at J, with 13 bases between the two ends. CDR3 protein: CASSNSWDLNTEAFF. The CDR3 region has the DNA TGTGCCAGCAGTAATTCATGGGACCTGAACACTGAAGCTTTCTTT.

This clonotype occurred many times. The chain joins TRBV12-3 or TRBV12-4 to TRBJ2-2; 8 nucleotides match TRBD2. V dropped 5 bases and J dropped 9; count of bases not matched to a gene: 8. CDR3 length: 14 residues. CDR3 bases: TGTGCCAGCAGTCTCGCCGGGGGGGCCCGGGAGCTGTTTTTT. Encoded protein: CASSLAGGARELFF.

V is TRBV2 and J is TRBJ2-7; D is tentatively TRBD1 or TRBD2 (6 bases each). The germline V and J ends were trimmed by 8 bases and 4 bases, with 15 bases remaining between them. The V gene's germline CDR1 is SNHLY and CDR2 FYNNEI. CDR3 size: 13 residues. CDR3 in DNA: TGTGCCAGCTTGGAGGGGGGTAGATACGAGCAGTACTTC. It codes for CASLEGGRYEQYF.

This clonotype occurred a few times. This rearrangement joins TRBV30 to TRBJ2-2, with D uncertain. Germline assignment: CDR1 GTSNPN and CDR2 SVGIG (reference sequence). The CDR3 is made up of 14 amino acids. V lost 7 bases and J lost 4, with 16 bases in between. This CDR3 reads CASRLLRGTGELFF. The DNA for the CDR3 is TGTGCCTCGAGGCTCCTAAGAGGCACCGGGGAGCTGTTTTTT. The full variable domain, in which reference TRBV30 and TRBJ2-2 provide the parts outside the CDR3, is SQTIHQWPATLVQPVGSPLSLECTVEGTSNPNLYWYRQAAGRGLQLLFYSVGIGQISSEVPQNLSASRPQDRQFILSSKKLLLSDSGFYLCASRLLRGTGELFFGEGSRLTVL.

This clonotype was observed at least ten times. The chain recombines TRBV12-3 or TRBV12-4 with TRBJ2-4; TRBD1 is a possible D gene (6 bases). V was trimmed by 3 bases and J by 8 bases, leaving 8 bases between them. This CDR3 comprises 12 residues. The CDR3 DNA reads as TGTGCCAGCAGTTTCAGGGGTGACATTCAGTACTTC. Protein product: CASSFRGDIQYF.

The chain recombines TRBV20-1 with TRBJ2-5; D gene unclear. Germline V CDR1 and CDR2: DFQATT, SNEGSKA (reference sequence). This CDR3 is built from 11 residues. Trimming removed 4 bases at V and 5 bases at J, with 8 bases between. The CDR3 DNA follows: TGCAGTGCTATGATTTGGGAGACCCAGTACTTC. This gives the protein CSAMIWETQYF.

This clonotype appeared a few times. The rearrangement links TRBV15 to TRBJ2-7; 11 positions agree with TRBD1. The CDR3 has 14 residues. Per germline, CDR1 LNHNV and CDR2 YYDKDF (reference sequence). V was clipped by 4 bases and J by 2 bases; unmatched bases: 1. The CDR3 DNA sequence: TGTGCCACCAGCACGGGACAGGGGGCCTACGAGCAGTACTTC. Residues: CATSTGQGAYEQYF.

For this clonotype: The CDR3 does not close with the conserved phenylalanine or tryptophan, likely indicating a read error. The chain carries TRBV11-2 and TRBJ2-2, with unresolved D. The CDR3 totals 14 residues. V lost 5 bases and J lost 5, with 12 bases in between. CDR1 is SGHAT and CDR2 is FQNNGV in the germline V gene. The CDR3 here is CASSLDILTGELFS. CDR3 bases: TGTGCCAGCAGCCTTGACATCTTAACCGGGGAGCTGTTTTCT.

This clonotype turned up a few times. The chain joins TRBV5-1 to TRBJ2-7; a weak D match, TRBD1 (6 bases). Germline CDR1 and CDR2: SGHRS and YFSETQ. The germline V and J ends were trimmed by 0 bases and 3 bases, with 13 bases remaining between them. CDR3 length: 15 amino acids. The CDR3 here is CASSLDGTPVYEQYF. The CDR3 bases are TGCGCCAGCAGCTTGGACGGGACACCTGTCTACGAGCAGTACTTC.

This clonotype has a count of ten or more. The germline gene is not matched at one end of the junction; a read error may be the cause. This chain joins TRBV12-3 or TRBV12-4 and TRBJ1-3; the D is unclear. The CDR3 sequence is 15 residues long. DNA of the CDR3: TGTACCAGCATTCCACGGGAGGGATCTGGAAACACCATATATTTT. This gives the protein CTSIPREGSGNTIYF.

A note on this clonotype: This may stem from a read error, because a much larger clone lies one nucleotide away. V gene TRBV2 combines with J gene TRBJ1-5; D is ambiguous. The CDR3 has 13 residues. Germline assignment: CDR1 SNHLY and CDR2 FYNNEI. CDR3 region: CASSRDGVQPRHF. The DNA for the CDR3 is TGTGCCAGCAGTCGGGATGGGGTGCAGCCCCGGCATTTT. The entire variable domain, with the rest obtained from reference TRBV2 and TRBJ1-5, is as follows: EPEVTQTPSHQVTQMGQEVILRCVPISNHLYFYWYRQILGQKVEFLVSFYNNEISEKSEIFDDQFSVERPDGSNFTLKIRSTKLEDSAMYFCASSRDGVQPRHFGDGTRLSIL.

The chain joins TRBV7-2 to TRBJ2-7; 8 bases fit TRBD2. Per the germline V gene, CDR1 is SGHTA and CDR2 is FQGNSA. J gave up 4 bases and V 6 bases, and 8 bases lay outside the gene matches. This CDR3 region has 14 residues. In DNA form, the CDR3 reads TGTGCCAGCAGGCCGGGACTAGTGGTTTACGAGCAGTACTTC. It is translated as CASRPGLVVYEQYF.

The V gene is TRBV7-2, the J gene TRBJ1-1; D is perhaps TRBD1 (6 bases). Germline CDR1 is SGHTA and CDR2 is FQGNSA. The CDR3 loop spans 13 amino acids. Trimming removed 5 bases from V and 7 bases from J, with 14 bases in between. This chain's CDR3 is CASSKGGFREAFF. CDR3 coding DNA: TGTGCCAGCAGCAAGGGGGGTTTCCGTGAAGCTTTCTTT.

This clonotype was detected ten times or more. V usage is TRBV30 and J usage is TRBJ2-7; TRBD1 matches 9 bases. Germline V gene data show CDR1 as GTSNPN and CDR2 as SVGIG (reference sequence). This CDR3 is 15 amino acids long. J lost 2 bases, V lost 3 bases, and 8 bases had no gene match. In DNA form, the CDR3 reads TGTGCCTGGAGACCCAAGGGACAGGGCGCCTACGAGCAGTACTTC. This translates into CAWRPKGQGAYEQYF.

The rearrangement joins TRBV30 to TRBJ1-6; no clear D gene. The V and J ends lost 4 bases and 11 bases respectively, with 15 bases between them. Germline CDR1 is GTSNPN and CDR2 is SVGIG (reference sequence). The CDR3 runs 13 residues. The CDR3 DNA reads TGTGCCTGGACAGCCGCCAGGAATCCACCCCTCCACTTT. Encoded protein: CAWTAARNPPLHF.

Details on this clonotype: Sequence at one end of the junction differs from germline and may be a read error. V gene TRBV6-1 combines with J gene TRBJ2-4; the D gene is possibly TRBD1 (6 bases). The CDR3 runs to 19 residues. The V gene's germline CDR1 is MNHNS and CDR2 SASEGT. For the CDR3, the DNA is TGTGCCAGCAGTGAACTTGGACAGAGCCTACGCAGTATAAAAAACGTTCAGTACTTC. Amino acids: CASSELGQSLRSIKNVQYF.

This clonotype has at least ten counts. The chain employs TRBV30 and TRBJ2-7; 7 nucleotides align to TRBD1. Germline-derived CDR1 and CDR2 are GTSNPN and SVGIG (reference sequence). The CDR3 sequence is 14 residues long. J gave up 12 bases and V 8 bases, and 22 bases lay outside the gene matches. DNA of the CDR3: TGTGCCGGGGGTGGAGACGGGACAGCAGGAGGCCCGTACTTC. This sequence encodes CAGGGDGTAGGPYF.

This clonotype was recorded many times. The chain uses TRBV6-2 or TRBV6-3 and TRBJ1-5; D gene ambiguous. This CDR3 spans 15 amino acids. Trimming took off 6 bases at V and 4 bases at J, with 16 bases between the two ends. In germline, CDR1 is MNHEY, CDR2 SVGEGT. The CDR3 sequence is CASSKRTYSNQPQHF. CDR3 sequence (DNA): TGTGCCAGCAGCAAAAGGACGTACAGTAATCAGCCCCAGCATTTT.

As concerns this clonotype: A much larger clonotype is one base distant, so this may be a read error. The chain recombines TRBV7-2 with TRBJ1-1; D unclear. Germline lookup yields CDR1 SGHTA and CDR2 FQGNSA. The CDR3 runs to 13 residues. Deletions cut 3 bases from V and 6 bases from J, with 11 bases between. The chain's CDR3 is CASSFGSQAEAFF. As DNA, the CDR3 is TGTGCCAGCAGCTTCGGCTCGCAAGCTGAAGCTTTCTTT.

This clonotype was detected ten times or more. The gene calls are TRBV5-4 and TRBJ2-7; D gene unclear. CDR1 and CDR2 from the germline V gene are SGHNT and YYREEE (reference sequence). This CDR3 has 14 residues. Trimming took off 0 bases at V and 2 bases at J, with 9 bases between the two ends. In DNA form, the CDR3 reads TGTGCCAGCAGCTTGGCCATGAACCCCTACGAGCAGTACTTC. Its protein is CASSLAMNPYEQYF.